This T cell receptor (beta chain) was retrieved from a study of blood T cell repertoires in COVID-19. Study context: PBMCs, B-cell-depleted T cells, or T cells were the source of the cDNA or gDNA that made up the material.

Participants came from 20 to 25 US areas, aged roughly 18 to 95 years. Cohort 3 donors counted as recovered after two negative PCRs, clearance, or resolved symptoms. Sequencing was performed with immunoSEQ multiplex PCR; in TCRdb, only in-frame clones are kept and a portion is missing. The sample consists of about 160,000 clones, roughly 90% of them appearing once. V lost 4 bases and J 7 bases, leaving 7 bases between the germline ends. This CDR3 is 11 amino acids long. Germline V lookup: CDR1 MNHEY, CDR2 SVGEGT. The sample comprised PBMCs or T cells enriched from blood (not recorded which). This clonotype originated in a woman aged 45-65 years who had recovered from COVID-19. The chain is built from TRBV6-2 or TRBV6-3 and TRBJ2-5; unclear D gene. The CDR3 nucleotides read TGTGCCAGCAGTTCACGGTGGACCCAGTACTTC. It is translated as CASSSRWTQYF.